These 31 T cell receptor beta chains share one sample of origin, sequenced in a study of shared clonotypes between healthy human individuals (dated by TCRdb to the early 2020s). The library was built by means of the immunoSEQ multiplex PCR assay. The source is immuneACCESS, and TCRdb retained only in-frame sequences with V and J called. Part of the clones is not carried over; for the studies checked, unresolved V genes explain less than half of this, and the remainder is unexplained. The sample contains roughly 2,500,000 clones, roughly 93% of them found a single time. The ten largest clones represent approximately 0.37% of the sample. The sequencing sample was made of naive CD4+ T cells from PBMCs. The sample's cell subset or site label, decoded: CD45RA+ positively selected. The receptor set was obtained from a man between 18 and 35 years old in good health. Some clones in this sample may be carry-over from other donors' samples.

V gene TRBV29-1 combines with J gene TRBJ1-2, with 7 bases lining up with TRBD1. CDR1 and CDR2 (germline): SQVTM, ANQGSEA. After removal of 5 bases from V and 7 bases from J, the junction contained 7 bases not matched to a gene. This CDR3 is built from 12 residues. CDR3 nucleotides: TGCAGCGTTTCTTACAGGGGAGGTGGCTACACCTTC. Residues: CSVSYRGGGYTF.

As to this clone: In the same sample, other DNA sequences code for this CDR3. The chain carries TRBV4-1 and TRBJ2-7; 7 bases are shared with TRBD2. Per germline, CDR1 MGHRA and CDR2 YSYEKL. Losses at the gene ends were 0 bases for V and 3 bases for J; bases not matched to a gene: 5. The CDR3 totals 15 residues. In DNA, the CDR3 is TGCGCCAGCAGCCAAGATCCGGGAGGAAGCTACGAGCAGTACTTC. It specifies CASSQDPGGSYEQYF.

This clone has a handful of counts. The same CDR3 can be traced to other DNA sequences in this sample. The chain employs TRBV5-1 and TRBJ1-1; D uncertain. The V gene lost 8 bases and the J gene lost 6 bases, with 11 bases spanning the gap. Germline CDR1 reads SGHRS; CDR2 reads YFSETQ. CDR3 length equals 11 residues. The CDR3 DNA is TGCGCCAGTCGGGGTGAAGCTGAAGCTTTCTTT. Protein: CASRGEAEAFF.

Note on this clone: This sample includes further DNA sequences coding for the same CDR3. This chain uses TRBV28 with TRBJ2-7; 7 nucleotides align to TRBD1. Trimming cost V 6 bases and J 2 bases; bases outside gene matches: 4. Per germline, CDR1 MDHEN and CDR2 SYDVKM. The CDR3 consists of 13 residues. CDR3 nucleotide sequence: TGTGCCAGCAGCCCGGGACAGACCTACGAGCAGTACTTC. As protein: CASSPGQTYEQYF. The variable domain in full, completed from reference TRBV28 and TRBJ2-7, reads DVKVTQSSRYLVKRTGEKVFLECVQDMDHENMFWYRQDPGLGLRLIYFSYDVKMKEKGDIPEGYSVSREKKERFSLILESASTNQTSMYLCASSPGQTYEQYFGPGTRLTVT.

CDR3 in amino acids: CSVDNEAGGSNEQFF. CDR3 nucleotide sequence: TGCAGCGTTGATAATGAAGCGGGAGGTAGCAATGAGCAGTTCTTC. V is TRBV29-1 and J is TRBJ2-1, with 9 bases matching TRBD2. Germline V gene sequence: CDR1 SQVTM, CDR2 ANQGSEA. CDR3 size: 15 residues. With V trimmed by 3 bases and J by 6 bases, 9 bases remained unmatched.

This rearrangement joins TRBV2 to TRBJ1-3; D is unresolved. Germline V gene lookup returns CDR1 SNHLY and CDR2 FYNNEI. Between the trimmed V and J ends, which lost 5 bases and 2 bases, there was a span of 16 bases. This CDR3 region has 16 residues. The CDR3 DNA reads TGTGCCAGCAGTACGGAAAAACTATGGGCTGGAAACACCATATATTTT. Amino acid sequence: CASSTEKLWAGNTIYF.

The genes are TRBV5-1 and TRBJ2-1; no clear D. Germline lookup yields CDR1 SGHRS and CDR2 YFSETQ. Trimming removed 0 bases at V and 4 bases at J, with 8 bases between. The CDR3 covers 14 residues. CDR3: CASSLATFYNEQFF. The DNA for the CDR3 is TGCGCCAGCAGCTTGGCCACCTTTTACAATGAGCAGTTCTTC.

The chain employs TRBV6-1 and TRBJ2-3; possibly TRBD1 or TRBD2 for D (6 bases each). The V end lost 11 bases, the J end lost 0 bases, and 15 bases lay between the germline ends. Per the germline V gene, CDR1 is MNHNS and CDR2 is SASEGT. This CDR3 spans 14 amino acids. The CDR3: CAGGTRVSTDTQYF. The CDR3 DNA is TGTGCCGGGGGGACAAGGGTTAGCACAGATACGCAGTATTTT.

This chain links TRBV10-3 with TRBJ1-1, with 8 bases identical to TRBD1. CDR1 and CDR2 from the germline V gene are ENHRY and SYGVKD. CDR3 length: 15 amino acids. The V gene end was trimmed by 0 bases and the J gene end by 3 bases; junction bases not matched to a gene: 3. Written as DNA, the CDR3 is TGTGCCATCAGTGAGTCGACAGGGGTAGACACTGAAGCTTTCTTT. As protein: CAISESTGVDTEAFF.

The CDR3 coding sequence is TGTGCCAGCAGCTCCAAGGGACACCGCTACGAGCAGTACTTC. This gives the protein CASSSKGHRYEQYF. The chain combines TRBV11-1 with TRBJ2-7, with D possibly being TRBD1 (6 bases). CDR3 length equals 14 residues. Germline CDR1 reads SGHAT; CDR2 reads FQDESV (reference sequence). The V and J ends lost 4 bases and 3 bases respectively, with 13 bases between them.

In its sample, this clone was seen once. This sequence joins TRBV4-2 and TRBJ2-7; 13 bases are shared with TRBD2. The CDR3 length is 17 residues. J was trimmed by 7 bases and V by 1 base; bases with no gene match: 10. From germline, CDR1 is LGHNA and CDR2 YNFKEQ. CDR3 DNA sequence: TGTGCCAGCAGCCAAGGGGGGGGACTAGCGGGATCTCGGGAGCAGTACTTC. This codes for CASSQGGGLAGSREQYF.

Comments on this clone: The sample has other DNA sequences that encode this CDR3 too. The V gene is TRBV28, the J gene TRBJ1-1, with D perhaps TRBD1 (5 bases). The CDR3 spans 15 residues. V dropped 2 bases and J dropped 1 base, with 11 bases sitting between them. The germline CDR1 and CDR2 sequences are MDHEN and SYDVKM. CDR3 sequence reads: CASSLGTLGNTEAFF. CDR3 sequence (DNA): TGTGCCAGCAGTTTAGGGACCCTCGGGAACACTGAAGCTTTCTTT.

J is TRBJ2-5 and V is TRBV29-1; D may be TRBD1 (6 bases). The germline V and J ends were trimmed by 6 bases and 5 bases, with 13 bases remaining between them. Per germline, CDR1 SQVTM and CDR2 ANQGSEA. This CDR3 contains 12 residues. This CDR3 reads CSVTGFEETQYF. CDR3 coding DNA: TGCAGCGTGACAGGATTCGAGGAGACCCAGTACTTC.

The rearrangement links TRBV10-3 to TRBJ1-2; 10 nucleotides agree with TRBD1. The CDR3 contains 15 residues. The ends lost 6 bases at V and 4 bases at J; junction bases unmatched: 8. CDR1 and CDR2 (germline): ENHRY, SYGVKD. CDR3 DNA sequence: TGTGCCATCAGCGGCGTGGACAGGGGGATCTATGGCTACACCTTC. Translated, it gives CAISGVDRGIYGYTF.

This clone came up a few times. V gene TRBV2 combines with J gene TRBJ1-2, with 7 bases aligning to TRBD1. CDR1 and CDR2 from the germline V gene are SNHLY and FYNNEI. The CDR3 has 13 amino acids. J lost 2 bases, V lost 8 bases, and 5 bases had no gene match. The CDR3 region is CASALGGNYGYTF. CDR3 in DNA: TGTGCCAGCGCCTTAGGGGGCAACTATGGCTACACCTTC.

This rearrangement joins TRBV7-2 to TRBJ1-1; no definite D call. This CDR3 comprises 14 residues. Looked up from germline, CDR1 is SGHTA and CDR2 is FQGNSA. The ends were cut back, 1 base at V and 10 bases at J, with 16 bases in the middle. The CDR3 DNA is TGTGCCAGCAGCTTAGAGGTAGGGCTGAATCGAGCTTTCTTT. It encodes CASSLEVGLNRAFF.

Worth noting for this clone: The junction differs from germline at one of its ends, possibly a read error. The gene calls are TRBV6-5 and TRBJ1-1; the D gene is possibly TRBD1 (5 bases). The CDR3 totals 14 residues. CDR1 is MNHEY, CDR2 SVGAGI, per germline. The CDR3 DNA follows: TGTGCCAGCAGTTACACCCGGGGGAGCGTAAGGCTGATCTTT. This codes for CASSYTRGSVRLIF.

The chain is built from TRBV5-5 and TRBJ1-1; 7 bases line up with TRBD1. Per the germline V gene, CDR1 is SGHKS and CDR2 is YYEKEE (reference sequence). V lost 5 bases and J lost 1; bases outside the gene matches: 8. The CDR3 contains 15 residues. The CDR3, as DNA: TGTGCCAGCAGTATCCTGGACAGGTCGAACACTGAAGCTTTCTTT. Residues: CASSILDRSNTEAFF.

The gene calls are TRBV9 and TRBJ2-2, with D tentatively TRBD2 (5 bases). CDR3 length: 15 amino acids. CDR1 and CDR2 (germline): SGDLS, YYNGEE. With 0 bases removed from V and 4 bases from J, the gap between germline ends came to 10 bases. DNA for the CDR3: TGTGCCAGCAGCGTAGTCGGGGTCCCCACCGGGGAGCTGTTTTTT. Translation gives CASSVVGVPTGELFF.

A single count supports this clone. This sequence joins TRBV4-1 and TRBJ1-1, with 8 bases identical to TRBD1. The CDR3 extends over 16 amino acids. Germline lookup yields CDR1 MGHRA and CDR2 YSYEKL. The ends lost 3 bases at V and 2 bases at J; junction bases unmatched: 8. The CDR3 nucleotides read TGCGCCAGCAGCCATCCGACAGGGGCCCTAAACACTGAAGCTTTCTTT. Amino acid sequence: CASSHPTGALNTEAFF.

The genes are TRBV23-1 and TRBJ2-5, with D possibly matching TRBD1 (6 bases). TRBV23-1 is recorded as an ORF, its role being uncertain. Trimming removed 3 bases at V and 4 bases at J, with 21 bases between. CDR3 length equals 17 residues. CDR3 sequence: CASSHNTIHRVRETQYF. In DNA form, the CDR3 reads TGCGCCAGCAGTCACAATACCATTCACAGGGTAAGAGAGACCCAGTACTTC.

This clone has only one observation. Other DNA sequences of this sample code for an identical CDR3. The chain combines TRBV15 with TRBJ2-5, with D maybe TRBD1 (7 bases). CDR1 and CDR2 (germline): LNHNV, YYDKDF (reference sequence). Trimming took 4 bases from V and 4 from J, leaving 10 bases between them. This CDR3 contains 13 residues. The CDR3 DNA follows: TGTGCCACCAGCACAGGGGGAGGAGAGACCCAGTACTTC. This codes for CATSTGGGETQYF. Complete variable domain (other parts from reference TRBV15 and TRBJ2-5): DAMVIQNPRYQVTQFGKPVTLSCSQTLNHNVMYWYQQKSSQAPKLLFHYYDKDFNNEADTPDNFQSRRPNTSFCFLDIRSPGLGDTAMYLCATSTGGGETQYFGPGTRLLVL.

The gene calls are TRBV18 and TRBJ1-2; 7 bases agree with TRBD1. Trimming at V came to 3 bases and at J to 7 bases, leaving 11 bases not matched to a gene. The CDR3 length is 15 residues. From germline, CDR1 is KGHSH and CDR2 LQKENI. The CDR3 protein is CASSPPSRDRSGYTF. Written as DNA, the CDR3 is TGTGCCAGCTCACCTCCTAGCCGGGACAGATCTGGCTACACCTTC.

V and J are TRBV7-2 and TRBJ1-4; weak D call: TRBD1 (5 bases). The CDR3 loop spans 16 amino acids. The germline V and J ends were trimmed by 5 bases and 0 bases, with 13 bases remaining between them. Germline V gene data show CDR1 as SGHTA and CDR2 as FQGNSA. The CDR3 spells CASSIPTGSTNEKLFF. The CDR3 nucleotides read TGTGCCAGCAGCATCCCAACAGGCTCAACTAATGAAAAACTGTTTTTT.

This chain joins TRBV19 and TRBJ2-5; 7 nucleotides line up with TRBD1. The CDR3 length is 14 residues. The J segment lost 0 bases and the V segment lost 6 bases, leaving 4 bases of the junction unmatched. Germline values: CDR1 LNHDA, CDR2 SQIVND (reference sequence). For the CDR3, the DNA is TGTGCCAGTAGCCCGACAGGGTACCAAGAGACCCAGTACTTC. Its translation: CASSPTGYQETQYF.

Only a few counts were recorded for this clone. V gene TRBV5-6 combines with J gene TRBJ1-2, with D tentatively TRBD1 (5 bases). There are 14 residues in the CDR3. CDR1 is SGHDT and CDR2 is YYEEEE in the germline V gene. The V end was cut by 0 bases, the J end by 7 bases, with 13 bases between. The DNA for the CDR3 is TGTGCCAGCAGCTTGGTCTCTGGGGCTGGTGGCTACACCTTC. Translating gives CASSLVSGAGGYTF.

V and J are TRBV10-3 and TRBJ2-1; 11 nucleotides line up with TRBD2. The germline gives CDR1 ENHRY, CDR2 SYGVKD. The CDR3 extends over 16 amino acids. V shed 2 bases and J 4 bases; nucleotides not matched to a gene: 4. CDR3 loop: CAISEDGTSGYNEQFF. Here the CDR3 DNA reads TGTGCCATCAGTGAGGACGGGACTAGCGGATACAATGAGCAGTTCTTC.

J is TRBJ1-2 and V is TRBV5-4; 10 bases line up with TRBD1. With 0 bases clipped from V and 8 bases from J, the junction kept 4 bases outside the gene matches. Germline assignment: CDR1 SGHNT and CDR2 YYREEE (reference sequence). The CDR3 is made up of 14 amino acids. CDR3 nucleotide sequence: TGTGCCAGCAGCTTGGGACAGGGGGCAATGGGCTACACCTTC. This sequence encodes CASSLGQGAMGYTF.

The chain is built from TRBV7-2 and TRBJ1-2; D not resolved. This CDR3 region has 14 residues. Germline loops: CDR1 SGHTA, CDR2 FQGNSA. The ends were cut back, 5 bases at V and 6 bases at J, with 16 bases in the middle. The CDR3 spells CASSPPGLIHGYTF. DNA of the CDR3: TGTGCCAGCAGCCCCCCCGGCCTGATACATGGCTACACCTTC. Full variable domain (remainder filled in from reference TRBV7-2 and TRBJ1-2): GAGVSQSPSNKVTEKGKDVELRCDPISGHTALYWYRQSLGQGLEFLIYFQGNSAPDKSGLPSDRFSAERTGGSVSTLTIQRTQQEDSAVYLCASSPPGLIHGYTFGSGTRLTVV.

The chain carries TRBV30 and TRBJ1-5; D gene uncertain. The CDR3 runs to 13 residues. Germline V lookup: CDR1 GTSNPN, CDR2 SVGIG (reference sequence). Trimming took 1 base from V and 6 from J, leaving 10 bases between them. CDR3 DNA: TGTGCCTGGAGTGAGACGCAGGTTCAGCCCCAGCATTTT. Amino acids: CAWSETQVQPQHF.

This clone was observed once. CDR3 DNA: TGTGCCAGCAGCTCCTCCTTTCAGGGGGAAACTGAAGCTTTCTTT. Its protein product is CASSSSFQGETEAFF. V and J are TRBV11-3 and TRBJ1-1, with TRBD1 matching 7 bases. Trimming at V came to 4 bases and at J to 5 bases, leaving 10 bases not matched to a gene. This CDR3 comprises 15 residues. Germline-derived CDR1 and CDR2 are SGHNT and YENEEA.